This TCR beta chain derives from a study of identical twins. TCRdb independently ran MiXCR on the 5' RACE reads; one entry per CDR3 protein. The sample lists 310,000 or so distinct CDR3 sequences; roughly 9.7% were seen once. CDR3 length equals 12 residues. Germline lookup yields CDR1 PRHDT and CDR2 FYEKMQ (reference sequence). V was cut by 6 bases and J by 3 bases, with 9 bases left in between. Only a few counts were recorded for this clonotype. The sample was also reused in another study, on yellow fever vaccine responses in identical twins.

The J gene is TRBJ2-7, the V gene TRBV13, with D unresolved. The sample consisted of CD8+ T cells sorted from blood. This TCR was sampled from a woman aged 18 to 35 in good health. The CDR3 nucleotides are TGTGCCAGCAGGGGAAGGGACTACGAGCAGTACTTC. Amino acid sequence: CASRGRDYEQYF.